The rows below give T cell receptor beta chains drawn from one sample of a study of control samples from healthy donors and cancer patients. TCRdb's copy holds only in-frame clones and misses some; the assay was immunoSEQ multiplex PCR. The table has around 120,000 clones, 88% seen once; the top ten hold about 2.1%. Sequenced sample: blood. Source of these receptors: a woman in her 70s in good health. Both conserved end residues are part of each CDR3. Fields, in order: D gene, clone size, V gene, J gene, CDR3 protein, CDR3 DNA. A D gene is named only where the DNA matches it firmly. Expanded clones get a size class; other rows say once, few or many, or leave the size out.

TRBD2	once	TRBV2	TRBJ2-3	CASSENIGLATDTQYF	TGTGCCAGCAGTGAAAATATAGGACTAGCCACAGATACGCAGTATTTT
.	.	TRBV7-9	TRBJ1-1	CASSLIQGRMSEAFF	TGTGCCAGCAGCTTAATCCAGGGCCGAATGTCTGAAGCTTTCTTT
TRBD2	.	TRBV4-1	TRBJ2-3	CASSQDCSSGGQWHTQYF	TGCGCCAGCAGCCAAGATTGTTCTAGCGGGGGGCAATGGCATACGCAGTATTTT
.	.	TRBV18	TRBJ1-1	CASSPLGSVGVENTEAFF	TGTGCCAGCTCACCTCTCGGCTCGGTAGGGGTGGAGAACACTGAAGCTTTCTTT
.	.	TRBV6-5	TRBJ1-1	CASSSRKGAFTEAFF	TGTGCCAGCAGCTCAAGGAAGGGAGCTTTCACTGAAGCTTTCTTT
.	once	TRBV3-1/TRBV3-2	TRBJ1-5	CASSQGPGVNQPQHF	TGTGCCAGCAGCCAAGGACCCGGGGTGAATCAGCCCCAGCATTTT
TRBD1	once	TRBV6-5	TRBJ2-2	CASRAGGNTGELFF	TGTGCCAGCAGGGCAGGGGGCAACACCGGGGAGCTGTTTTTT
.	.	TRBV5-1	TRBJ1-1	CASSLSPGQRTEAFF	TGCGCCAGCAGCTTGTCCCCCGGCCAACGGACTGAAGCTTTCTTT
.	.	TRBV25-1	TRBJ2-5	CASRGSQETQYF	TGTGCCAGCCGGGGAAGCCAAGAGACCCAGTACTTC
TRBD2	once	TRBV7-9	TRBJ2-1	CASSPGGLAGSNEQFF	TGTGCCAGCAGCCCCGGGGGGCTAGCGGGGAGCAATGAGCAGTTCTTC
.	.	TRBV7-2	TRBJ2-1	CASSTNRDNEQFF	TGTGCCAGCAGCACCAACCGGGACAATGAGCAGTTCTTC
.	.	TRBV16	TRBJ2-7	CASSTSGLNYEQYF	TGTGCCAGCAGCACCTCGGGACTCAACTACGAGCAGTACTTC
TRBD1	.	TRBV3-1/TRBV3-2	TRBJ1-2	CASSQGTGILNYGYTF	TGTGCCAGCAGCCAAGGGACAGGGATCCTTAACTATGGCTACACCTTC
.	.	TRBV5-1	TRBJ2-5	CASSRLPGETQYF	TGCGCCAGCAGCCGTCTCCCAGGGGAGACCCAGTACTTC
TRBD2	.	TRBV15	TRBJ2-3	CATRYPDGGAITDTQYF	TGTGCCACCAGGTACCCCGACGGGGGGGCCATCACAGATACGCAGTATTTT
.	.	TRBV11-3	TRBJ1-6	CASSSGLASPLHF	TGTGCCAGCAGCTCGGGCCTCGCTTCACCCCTCCACTTT
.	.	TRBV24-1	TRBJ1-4	CATFAGRNEKLFF	TGTGCCACATTTGCGGGCCGTAATGAAAAACTGTTTTTT
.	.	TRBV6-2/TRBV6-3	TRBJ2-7	CASSYSSDEQYF	TGTGCCAGCAGTTACTCGAGCGACGAGCAGTACTTC
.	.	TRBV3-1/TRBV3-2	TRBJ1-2	CASSQDGGGYTF	TGTGCCAGCAGCCAAGATGGAGGGGGCTACACCTTC
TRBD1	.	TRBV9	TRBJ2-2	CASSVEQGTSGELFF	TGTGCCAGCAGCGTAGAACAGGGGACAAGCGGGGAGCTGTTTTTT
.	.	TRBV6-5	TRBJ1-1	CASTGPIANTEAFF	TGTGCCAGCACTGGCCCCATCGCGAACACTGAAGCTTTCTTT
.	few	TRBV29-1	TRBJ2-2	CSVPPGRILYTGELFF	TGCAGCGTCCCCCCCGGACGGATTTTATACACCGGGGAGCTGTTTTTT
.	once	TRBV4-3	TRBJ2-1	CASSQVTANNEQFF	TGCGCCAGCAGCCAGGTGACCGCAAACAATGAGCAGTTCTTC
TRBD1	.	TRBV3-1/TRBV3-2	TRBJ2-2	CASSQPGTANTGELFF	TGTGCCAGCAGCCAGCCCGGGACAGCGAACACCGGGGAGCTGTTTTTT
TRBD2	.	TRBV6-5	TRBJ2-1	CASKTGGTSYNEQFF	TGTGCCAGCAAAACGGGGGGGACCTCCTACAATGAGCAGTTCTTC
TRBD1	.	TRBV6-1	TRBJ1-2	CASSDLPGQGQDGYTF	TGTGCCAGCAGTGACCTCCCGGGACAGGGACAGGATGGCTACACCTTC
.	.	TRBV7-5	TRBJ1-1	CARSPWGGRTEAFF	TGTGCCAGAAGCCCCTGGGGCGGGCGGACTGAAGCTTTCTTT
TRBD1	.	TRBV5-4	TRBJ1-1	CASSLEGGFGTEAFF	TGTGCCAGCAGCTTGGAAGGGGGCTTCGGCACTGAAGCTTTCTTT